This T cell receptor (beta chain) is from a study of cytomegalovirus exposure and HLA in healthy donors. The PCR made use of 60 Vbeta and 13 Jbeta primers. Generated by immunoSEQ multiplex PCR, the TCRdb table keeps only in-frame clones and is missing some. The sample contains fewer than 130,000 clones, nearly 80% of which appear only once. The V gene's germline CDR1 is MGHRA and CDR2 YSYEKL. The CDR3 loop spans 16 amino acids. V lost 1 base to trimming and J lost 8 bases, with 17 bases between them. The V call is TRBV4-1, the J call TRBJ1-4; perhaps TRBD1 as D (6 bases). Sequencing input: PBMCs. This clonotype was sampled from a woman aged 30 to 39 in good health and CMV-seronegative. CDR3 bases: TGCGCCAGCAGCCAAGGTTGGTGGGGGCCCGTCGAAAAACTGTTTTTT. Translated: CASSQGWWGPVEKLFF.